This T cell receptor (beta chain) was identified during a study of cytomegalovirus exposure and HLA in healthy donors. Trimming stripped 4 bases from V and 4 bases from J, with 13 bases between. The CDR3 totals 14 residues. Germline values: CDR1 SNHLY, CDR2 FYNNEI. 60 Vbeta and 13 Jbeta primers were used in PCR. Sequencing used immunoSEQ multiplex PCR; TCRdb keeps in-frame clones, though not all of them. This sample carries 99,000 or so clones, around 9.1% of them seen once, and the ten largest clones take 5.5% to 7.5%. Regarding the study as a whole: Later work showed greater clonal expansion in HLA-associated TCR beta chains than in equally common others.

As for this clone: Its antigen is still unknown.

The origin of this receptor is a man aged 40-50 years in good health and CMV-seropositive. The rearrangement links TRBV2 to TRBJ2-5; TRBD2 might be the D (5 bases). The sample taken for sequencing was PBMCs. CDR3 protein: CASSAEGLGETQYF. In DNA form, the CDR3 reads TGTGCCAGCAGTGCCGAGGGCCTCGGAGAGACCCAGTACTTC.